This TCR beta chain was profiled in a study of cytomegalovirus exposure and HLA in healthy donors. General study results and limits: Whilst most TCR sequences proved rare, a subset of public TCRs occurred across many donors. Reportedly, diagnosis of cytomegalovirus status by the classifier showed high specificity and sensitivity.

Concerning this clone itself: The antigen is not known.

Donors were drawn from the approximately 130-subject validation cohort, separate from the approximately 620-subject first cohort. Measured with immunoSEQ multiplex PCR; TCRdb has only the in-frame clones, and not every one. The sample yields a few hundred thousand clones, roughly 87% seen once. Trimming removed 5 bases at V and 7 bases at J, with 11 bases between. The CDR3 sequence is 12 residues long. Germline V gene sequence: CDR1 MNHEY, CDR2 SMNVEV (reference sequence). The chain recombines TRBV27 with TRBJ1-2, with TRBD1 as a possible D gene (5 bases). Sequenced material: PBMCs. This sequence originates from a man between 18 and 35 years old in good health and CMV-seropositive. As DNA, the CDR3 is TGTGCCAGCAGTGGGACTGGGGCTGGCTACACCTTC. Translation gives CASSGTGAGYTF.